This T cell receptor beta chain was identified during a study of T cell repertoires in cytomegalovirus infection. TCRdb used MiXCR to reprocess the reads, holding one entry per CDR3 protein. Among 650,000 to 900,000 distinct CDR3 sequences, about 27% were seen once, and the ten largest hold 13%. Findings and caveats of the study: Carriers of CMV plus the relevant HLA were identified by cumulative public TCR beta family frequency.

The ends lost 6 bases at V and 6 bases at J; junction bases unmatched: 12. CDR3 size: 17 residues. Per the germline V gene, CDR1 is SNHLY and CDR2 is FYNNEI. About this clonotype itself: What it recognizes is unknown.

This sequence originates from a human donor in good health (CMV status not recorded). Some clones in this sample may be carry-over from other donors' samples. V and J are TRBV2 and TRBJ1-6; 9 bases match TRBD1. This specimen was cultured CD8+ T cells from PBMCs, taken from culture after CMV antigen stimulation. CDR3 sequence (DNA): TGTGCCAGCAGGAGGGGCGCGGGGACAGGGATTAATTCACCCCTCCACTTT. Translation gives CASRRGAGTGINSPLHF.